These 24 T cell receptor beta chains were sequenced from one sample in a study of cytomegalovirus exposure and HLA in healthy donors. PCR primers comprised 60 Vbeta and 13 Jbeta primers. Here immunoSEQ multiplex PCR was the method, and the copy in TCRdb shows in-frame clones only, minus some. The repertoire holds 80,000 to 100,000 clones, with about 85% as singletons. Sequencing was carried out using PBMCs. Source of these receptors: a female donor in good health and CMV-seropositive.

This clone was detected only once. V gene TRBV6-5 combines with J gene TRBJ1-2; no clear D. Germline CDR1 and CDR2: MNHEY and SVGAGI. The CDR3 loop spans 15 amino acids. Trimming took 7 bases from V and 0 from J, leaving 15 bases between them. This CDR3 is CASTRAGGSNYGYTF. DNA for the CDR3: TGTGCCAGCACAAGGGCAGGAGGGTCTAACTATGGCTACACCTTC.

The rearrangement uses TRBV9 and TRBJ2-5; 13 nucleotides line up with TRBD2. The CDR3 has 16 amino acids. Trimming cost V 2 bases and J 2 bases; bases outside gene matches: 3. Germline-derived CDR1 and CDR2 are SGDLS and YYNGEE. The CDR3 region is CASSVGLAGEQETQYF. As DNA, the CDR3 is TGTGCCAGCAGCGTCGGACTAGCGGGAGAGCAAGAGACCCAGTACTTC.

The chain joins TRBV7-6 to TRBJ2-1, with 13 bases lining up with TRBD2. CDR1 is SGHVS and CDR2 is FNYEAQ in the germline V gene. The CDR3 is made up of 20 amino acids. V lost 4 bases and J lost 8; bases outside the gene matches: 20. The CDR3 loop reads CASSYRTSGSKIGFWHEQFF. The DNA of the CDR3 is TGTGCCAGCAGCTATCGGACTAGCGGGAGTAAGATTGGATTTTGGCATGAGCAGTTCTTC.

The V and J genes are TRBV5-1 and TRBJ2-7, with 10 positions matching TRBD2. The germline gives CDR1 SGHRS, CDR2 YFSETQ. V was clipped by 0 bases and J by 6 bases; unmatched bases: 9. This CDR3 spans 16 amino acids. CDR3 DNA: TGCGCCAGCAGCTTGGCATTGGCTAGCGGGGGTTTCGAGCAGTACTTC. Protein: CASSLALASGGFEQYF.

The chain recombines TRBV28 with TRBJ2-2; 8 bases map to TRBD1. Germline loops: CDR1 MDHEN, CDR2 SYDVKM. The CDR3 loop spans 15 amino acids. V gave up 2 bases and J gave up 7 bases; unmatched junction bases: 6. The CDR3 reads CASSLGDRSGGELFF. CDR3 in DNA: TGTGCCAGCAGTTTAGGGGACAGGTCAGGCGGGGAGCTGTTTTTT.

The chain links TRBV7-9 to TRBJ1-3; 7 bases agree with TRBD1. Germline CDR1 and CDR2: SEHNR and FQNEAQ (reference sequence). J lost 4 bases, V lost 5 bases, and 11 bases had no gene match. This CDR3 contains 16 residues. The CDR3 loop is CASSASTGPGGNTIYF. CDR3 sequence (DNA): TGTGCCAGCAGCGCCTCGACAGGGCCGGGAGGAAACACCATATATTTT.

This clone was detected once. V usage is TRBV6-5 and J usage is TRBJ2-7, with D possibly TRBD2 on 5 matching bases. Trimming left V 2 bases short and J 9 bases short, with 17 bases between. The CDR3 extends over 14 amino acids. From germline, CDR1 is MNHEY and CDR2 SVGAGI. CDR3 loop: CASSYGQAESGQYF. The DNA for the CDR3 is TGTGCCAGCAGTTACGGGCAGGCGGAAAGCGGGCAGTACTTC.

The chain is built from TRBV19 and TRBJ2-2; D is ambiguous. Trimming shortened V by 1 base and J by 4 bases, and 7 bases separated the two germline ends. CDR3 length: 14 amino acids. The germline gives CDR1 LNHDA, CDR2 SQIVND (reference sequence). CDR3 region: CASSIVPLTGELFF. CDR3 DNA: TGTGCCAGTAGTATAGTTCCCCTCACCGGGGAGCTGTTTTTT.

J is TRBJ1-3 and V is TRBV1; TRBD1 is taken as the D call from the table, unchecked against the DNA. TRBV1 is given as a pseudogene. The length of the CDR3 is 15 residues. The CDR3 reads CTSEQGTLSGNTIYF. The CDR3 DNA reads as TGCACCAGCGAACAGGGCACCCTCTCTGGAAACACCATATATTTT.

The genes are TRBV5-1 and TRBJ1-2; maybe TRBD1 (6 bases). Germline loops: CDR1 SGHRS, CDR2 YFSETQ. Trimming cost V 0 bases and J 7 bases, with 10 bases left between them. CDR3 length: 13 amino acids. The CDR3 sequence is CASSLVGRGGYTF. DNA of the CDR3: TGCGCCAGCAGCTTGGTTGGCAGGGGTGGCTACACCTTC.

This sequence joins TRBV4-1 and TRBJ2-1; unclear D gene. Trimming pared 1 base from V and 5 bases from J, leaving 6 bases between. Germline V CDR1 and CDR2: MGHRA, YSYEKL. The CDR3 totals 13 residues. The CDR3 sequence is CASSQVEDNEQFF. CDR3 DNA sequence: TGCGCCAGCAGCCAAGTTGAGGACAATGAGCAGTTCTTC.

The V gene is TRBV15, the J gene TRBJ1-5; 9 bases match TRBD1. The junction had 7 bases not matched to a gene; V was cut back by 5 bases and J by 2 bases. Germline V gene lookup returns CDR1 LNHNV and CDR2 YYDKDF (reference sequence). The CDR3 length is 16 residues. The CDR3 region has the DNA TGTGCCACCAGCGGGACAGGGTCACAGCGCAATCAGCCCCAGCATTTT. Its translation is CATSGTGSQRNQPQHF.

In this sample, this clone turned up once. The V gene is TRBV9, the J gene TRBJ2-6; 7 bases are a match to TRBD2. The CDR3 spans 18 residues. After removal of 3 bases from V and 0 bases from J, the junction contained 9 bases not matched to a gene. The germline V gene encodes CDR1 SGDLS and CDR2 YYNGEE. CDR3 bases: TGTGCCAGCAGCGCATGGGGGGGACGTACCTCTGGGGCCAACGTCCTGACTTTC. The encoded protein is CASSAWGGRTSGANVLTF.

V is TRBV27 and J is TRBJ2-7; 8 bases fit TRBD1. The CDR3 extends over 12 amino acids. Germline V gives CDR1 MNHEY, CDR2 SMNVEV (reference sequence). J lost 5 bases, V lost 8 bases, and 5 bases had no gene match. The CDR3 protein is CASWTGSHEQYF. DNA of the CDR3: TGTGCCAGCTGGACAGGGAGCCACGAGCAGTACTTC.

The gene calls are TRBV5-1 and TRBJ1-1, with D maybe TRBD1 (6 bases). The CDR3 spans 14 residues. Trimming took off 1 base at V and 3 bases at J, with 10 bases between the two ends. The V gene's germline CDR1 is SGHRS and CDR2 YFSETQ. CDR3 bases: TGCGCCAGCAGCTTGCTACAGGGAGACACTGAAGCTTTCTTT. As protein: CASSLLQGDTEAFF.

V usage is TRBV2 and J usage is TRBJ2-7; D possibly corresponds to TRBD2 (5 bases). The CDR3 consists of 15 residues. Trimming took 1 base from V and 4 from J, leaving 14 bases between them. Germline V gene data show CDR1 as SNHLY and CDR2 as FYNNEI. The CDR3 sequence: CASSEVSGSGYEQYF. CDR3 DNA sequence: TGTGCCAGCAGTGAAGTTTCGGGATCTGGATACGAGCAGTACTTC.

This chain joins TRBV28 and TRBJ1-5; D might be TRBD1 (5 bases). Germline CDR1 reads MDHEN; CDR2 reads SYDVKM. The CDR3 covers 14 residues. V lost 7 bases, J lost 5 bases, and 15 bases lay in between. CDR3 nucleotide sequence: TGTGCCAGCACCCTGGGGGGAGGTGATCAGCCCCAGCATTTT. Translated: CASTLGGGDQPQHF.

The CDR3 is CASRRQGTWPQHF. CDR3 DNA: TGTGCCAGCAGACGACAGGGGACTTGGCCCCAGCATTTT. The V call is TRBV7-2, the J call TRBJ1-5; 8 nucleotides line up with TRBD1. V lost 6 bases to trimming and J lost 9 bases; unmatched junction nucleotides: 7. Germline loops: CDR1 SGHTA, CDR2 FQGNSA. The CDR3 totals 13 residues.

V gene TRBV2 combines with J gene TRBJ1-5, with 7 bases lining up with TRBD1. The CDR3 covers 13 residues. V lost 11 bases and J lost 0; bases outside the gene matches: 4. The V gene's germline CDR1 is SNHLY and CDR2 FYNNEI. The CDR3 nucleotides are TGTGCCGCCACAGGGGATAGCAATCAGCCCCAGCATTTT. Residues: CAATGDSNQPQHF.

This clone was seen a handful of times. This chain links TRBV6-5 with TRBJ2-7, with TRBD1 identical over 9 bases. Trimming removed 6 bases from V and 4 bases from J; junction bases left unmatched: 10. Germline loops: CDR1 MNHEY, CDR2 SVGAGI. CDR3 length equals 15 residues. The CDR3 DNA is TGTGCCAGCAGGATAGGACAGGGGAGTCTTTACGAGCAGTACTTC. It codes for CASRIGQGSLYEQYF.

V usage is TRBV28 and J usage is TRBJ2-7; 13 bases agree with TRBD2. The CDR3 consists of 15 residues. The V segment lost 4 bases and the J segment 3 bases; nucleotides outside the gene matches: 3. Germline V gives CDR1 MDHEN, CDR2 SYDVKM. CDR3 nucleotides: TGTGCCAGCAGTTCCCGGACTAGCGGGAGCTACGAGCAGTACTTC. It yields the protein CASSSRTSGSYEQYF.

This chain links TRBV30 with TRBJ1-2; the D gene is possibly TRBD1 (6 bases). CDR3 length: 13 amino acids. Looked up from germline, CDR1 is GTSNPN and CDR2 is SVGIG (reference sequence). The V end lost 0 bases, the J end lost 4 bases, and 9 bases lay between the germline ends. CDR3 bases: TGTGCCTGGAGTGTACAAGGGGGCTATGGCTACACCTTC. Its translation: CAWSVQGGYGYTF.

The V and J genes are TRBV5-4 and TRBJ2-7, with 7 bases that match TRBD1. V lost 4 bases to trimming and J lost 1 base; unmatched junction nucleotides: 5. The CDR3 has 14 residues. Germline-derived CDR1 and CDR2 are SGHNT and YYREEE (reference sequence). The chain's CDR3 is CASSPRTGSYEQYF. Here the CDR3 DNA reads TGTGCCAGCAGCCCGAGGACAGGTTCCTACGAGCAGTACTTC.

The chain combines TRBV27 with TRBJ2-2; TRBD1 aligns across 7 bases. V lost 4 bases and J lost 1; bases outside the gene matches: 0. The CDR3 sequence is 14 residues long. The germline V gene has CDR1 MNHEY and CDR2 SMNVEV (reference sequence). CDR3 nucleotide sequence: TGTGCCAGCAGTTGGACAGGGAACACCGGGGAGCTGTTTTTT. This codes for CASSWTGNTGELFF.